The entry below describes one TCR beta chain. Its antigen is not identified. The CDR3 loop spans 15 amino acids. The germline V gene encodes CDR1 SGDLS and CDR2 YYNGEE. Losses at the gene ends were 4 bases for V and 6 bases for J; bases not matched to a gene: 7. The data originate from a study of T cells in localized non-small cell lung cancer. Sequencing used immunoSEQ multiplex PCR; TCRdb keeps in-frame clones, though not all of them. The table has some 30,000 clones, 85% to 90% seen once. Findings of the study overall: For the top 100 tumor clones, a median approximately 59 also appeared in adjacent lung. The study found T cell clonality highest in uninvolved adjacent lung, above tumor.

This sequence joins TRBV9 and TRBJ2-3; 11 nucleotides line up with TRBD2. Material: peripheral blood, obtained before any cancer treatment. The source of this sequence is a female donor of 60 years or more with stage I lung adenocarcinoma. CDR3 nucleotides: TGTGCCAGCAGCAGACTAGCGGGGCCCCGGGATACGCAGTATTTT. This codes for CASSRLAGPRDTQYF. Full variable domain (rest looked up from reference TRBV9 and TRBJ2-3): DSGVTQTPKHLITATGQRVTLRCSPRSGDLSVYWYQQSLDQGLQFLIQYYNGEERAKGNILERFSAQQFPDLHSELNLSSLELGDSALYFCASSRLAGPRDTQYFGPGTRLTVL.